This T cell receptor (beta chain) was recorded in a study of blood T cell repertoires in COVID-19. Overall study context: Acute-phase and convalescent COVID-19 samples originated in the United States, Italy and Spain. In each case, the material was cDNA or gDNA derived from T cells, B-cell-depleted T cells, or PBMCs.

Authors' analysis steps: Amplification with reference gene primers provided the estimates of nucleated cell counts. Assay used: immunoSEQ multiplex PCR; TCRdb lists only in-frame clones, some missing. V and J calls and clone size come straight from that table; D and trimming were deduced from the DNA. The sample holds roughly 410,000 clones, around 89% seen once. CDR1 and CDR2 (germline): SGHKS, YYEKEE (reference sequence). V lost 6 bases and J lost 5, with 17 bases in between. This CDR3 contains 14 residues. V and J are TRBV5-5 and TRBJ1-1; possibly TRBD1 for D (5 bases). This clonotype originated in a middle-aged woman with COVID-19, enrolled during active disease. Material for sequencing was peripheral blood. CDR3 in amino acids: CASNRGGAGTEAFF. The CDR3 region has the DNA TGTGCCAGCAATCGCGGAGGGGCGGGGACTGAAGCTTTCTTT.